This T cell receptor (beta chain) emerged from a study of blood T cell repertoires in COVID-19. Overall study context: Some COVID-19 samples were acute and others convalescent; all came from the United States, Italy and Spain. PBMCs, B-cell-depleted T cells, or T cells were the source of the cDNA or gDNA that made up the material.

Original processing methods: Estimation of nucleated cell counts was performed using reference gene primer amplification. Assay: immunoSEQ multiplex PCR; the TCRdb copy retains only in-frame clones and omits some. V and J calls and clone size are as listed in that table; D and trimming were resolved from the DNA. The table records about 210,000 clones, 88% of them present only once. CDR3 size: 15 residues. The germline CDR1 and CDR2 sequences are SNHLY and FYNNEI. V shed 2 bases and J shed 2 bases, with 10 bases lying between them. The V and J genes are TRBV2 and TRBJ1-5; perhaps TRBD1 as D (5 bases). The source is a man younger than 35 with active or convalescent COVID-19. The sequenced material came from peripheral blood. CDR3 protein: CASSEREGGNQPQHF. The CDR3 DNA is TGTGCCAGCAGTGAAAGGGAAGGGGGCAATCAGCCCCAGCATTTT.